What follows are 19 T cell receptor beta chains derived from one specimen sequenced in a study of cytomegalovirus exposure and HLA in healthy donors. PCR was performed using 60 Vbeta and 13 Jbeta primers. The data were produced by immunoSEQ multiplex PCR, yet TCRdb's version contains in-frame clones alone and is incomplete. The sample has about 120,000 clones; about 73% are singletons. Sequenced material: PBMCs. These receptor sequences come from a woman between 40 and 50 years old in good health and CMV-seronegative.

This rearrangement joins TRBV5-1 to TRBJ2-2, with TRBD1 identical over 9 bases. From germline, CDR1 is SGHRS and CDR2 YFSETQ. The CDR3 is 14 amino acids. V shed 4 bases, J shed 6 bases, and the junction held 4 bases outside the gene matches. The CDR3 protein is CASSPGQGPGELFF. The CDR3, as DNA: TGCGCCAGCAGCCCGGGACAGGGCCCCGGGGAGCTGTTTTTT. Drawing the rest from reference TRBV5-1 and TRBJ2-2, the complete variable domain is KAGVTQTPRYLIKTRGQQVTLSCSPISGHRSVSWYQQTPGQGLQFLFEYFSETQRNKGNFPGRFSGRQFSNSRSEMNVSTLELGDSALYLCASSPGQGPGELFFGEGSRLTVL.

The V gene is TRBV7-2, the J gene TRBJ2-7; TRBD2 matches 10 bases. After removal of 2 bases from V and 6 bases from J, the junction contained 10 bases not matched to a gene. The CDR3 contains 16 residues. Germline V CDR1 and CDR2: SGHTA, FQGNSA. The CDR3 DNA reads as TGTGCCAGCAGCTTATTGGGCGGAGCGGGGGGGCTCGAGCAGTACTTC. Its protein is CASSLLGGAGGLEQYF.

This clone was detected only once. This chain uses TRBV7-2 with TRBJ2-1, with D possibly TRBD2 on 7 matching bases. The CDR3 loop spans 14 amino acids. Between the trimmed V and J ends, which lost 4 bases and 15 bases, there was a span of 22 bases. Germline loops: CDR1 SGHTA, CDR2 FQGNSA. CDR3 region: CASSSHGGGQGLFF. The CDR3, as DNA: TGTGCCAGCAGCTCCCATGGCGGGGGCCAGGGCTTGTTCTTC. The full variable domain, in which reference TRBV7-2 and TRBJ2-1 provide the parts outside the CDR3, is GAGVSQSPSNKVTEKGKDVELRCDPISGHTALYWYRQSLGQGLEFLIYFQGNSAPDKSGLPSDRFSAERTGGSVSTLTIQRTQQEDSAVYLCASSSHGGGQGLFFGPGTRLTVL.

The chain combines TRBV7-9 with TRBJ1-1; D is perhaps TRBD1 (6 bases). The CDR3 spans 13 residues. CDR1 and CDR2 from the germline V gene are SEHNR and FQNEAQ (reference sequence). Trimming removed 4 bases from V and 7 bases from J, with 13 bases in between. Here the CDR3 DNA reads TGTGCCAGCAGCTCCAGGGGCTCATTTGAAGCTTTCTTT. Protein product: CASSSRGSFEAFF.

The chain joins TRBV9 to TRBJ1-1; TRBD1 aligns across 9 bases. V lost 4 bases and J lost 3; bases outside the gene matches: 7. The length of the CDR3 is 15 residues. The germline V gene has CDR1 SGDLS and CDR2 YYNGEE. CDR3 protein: CASSLRQGVDTEAFF. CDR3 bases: TGTGCCAGCAGCCTAAGACAGGGGGTAGACACTGAAGCTTTCTTT.

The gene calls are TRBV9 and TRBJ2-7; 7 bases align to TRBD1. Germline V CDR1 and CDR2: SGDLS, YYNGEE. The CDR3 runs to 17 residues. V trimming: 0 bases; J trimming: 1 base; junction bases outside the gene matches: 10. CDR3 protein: CASSVAPVAGGSYEQYF. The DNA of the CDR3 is TGTGCCAGCAGCGTAGCTCCGGTGGCAGGGGGTTCCTACGAGCAGTACTTC.

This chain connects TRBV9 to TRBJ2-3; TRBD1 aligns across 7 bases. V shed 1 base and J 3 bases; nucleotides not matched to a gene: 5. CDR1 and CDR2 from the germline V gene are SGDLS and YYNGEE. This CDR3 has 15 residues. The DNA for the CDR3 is TGTGCCAGCAGCGTACGACAGGGAAGAACAGATACGCAGTATTTT. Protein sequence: CASSVRQGRTDTQYF. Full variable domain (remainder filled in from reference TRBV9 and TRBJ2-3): DSGVTQTPKHLITATGQRVTLRCSPRSGDLSVYWYQQSLDQGLQFLIQYYNGEERAKGNILERFSAQQFPDLHSELNLSSLELGDSALYFCASSVRQGRTDTQYFGPGTRLTVL.

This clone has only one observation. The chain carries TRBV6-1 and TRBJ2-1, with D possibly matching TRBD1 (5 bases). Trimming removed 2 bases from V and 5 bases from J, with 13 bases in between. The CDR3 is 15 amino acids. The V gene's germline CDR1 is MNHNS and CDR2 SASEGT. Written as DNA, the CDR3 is TGTGCCAGCAGTGAAATACCGACAGCCGACAATGAGCAGTTCTTC. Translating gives CASSEIPTADNEQFF.

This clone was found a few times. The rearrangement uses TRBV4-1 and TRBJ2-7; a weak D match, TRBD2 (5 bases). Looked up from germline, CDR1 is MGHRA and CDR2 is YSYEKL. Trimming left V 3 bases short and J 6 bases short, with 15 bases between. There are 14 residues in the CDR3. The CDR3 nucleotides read TGCGCCAGCAGCCACCCCGGCCAGGCGGGCGAGCAGTACTTC. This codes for CASSHPGQAGEQYF.

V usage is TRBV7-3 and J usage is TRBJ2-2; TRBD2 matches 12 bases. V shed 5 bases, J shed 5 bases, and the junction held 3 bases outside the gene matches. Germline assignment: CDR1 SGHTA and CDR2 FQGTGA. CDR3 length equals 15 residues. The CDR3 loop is CASSKGTSGTGELFF. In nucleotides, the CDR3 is TGTGCCAGCAGCAAGGGGACTAGCGGGACCGGGGAGCTGTTTTTT.

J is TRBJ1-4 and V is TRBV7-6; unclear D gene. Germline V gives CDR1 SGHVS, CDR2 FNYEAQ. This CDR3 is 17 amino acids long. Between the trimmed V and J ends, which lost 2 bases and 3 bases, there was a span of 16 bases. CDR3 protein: CASSLFARDTSNEKLFF. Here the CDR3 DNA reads TGTGCCAGCAGCTTATTCGCTCGAGACACTTCTAATGAAAAACTGTTTTTT.

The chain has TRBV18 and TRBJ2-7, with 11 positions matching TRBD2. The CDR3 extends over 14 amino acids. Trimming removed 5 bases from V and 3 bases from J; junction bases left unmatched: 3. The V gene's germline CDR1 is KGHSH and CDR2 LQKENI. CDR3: CASSATSGIYEQYF. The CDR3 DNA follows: TGTGCCAGCTCAGCGACTAGCGGGATCTACGAGCAGTACTTC.

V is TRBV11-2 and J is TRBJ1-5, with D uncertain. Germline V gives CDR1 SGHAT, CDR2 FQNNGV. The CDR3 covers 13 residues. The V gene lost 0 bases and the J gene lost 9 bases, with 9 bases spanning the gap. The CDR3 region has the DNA TGTGCCAGCAGCTTAGATCGGGGTGGGCCCCAGCATTTT. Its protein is CASSLDRGGPQHF.

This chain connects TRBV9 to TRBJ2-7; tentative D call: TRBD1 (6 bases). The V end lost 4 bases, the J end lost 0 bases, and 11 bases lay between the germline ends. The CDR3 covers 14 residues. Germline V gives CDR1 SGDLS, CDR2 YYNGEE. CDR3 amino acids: CASSSDRYSYEQYF. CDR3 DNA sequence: TGTGCCAGCAGCTCAGACAGGTACTCCTACGAGCAGTACTTC. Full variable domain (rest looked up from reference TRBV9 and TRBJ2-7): DSGVTQTPKHLITATGQRVTLRCSPRSGDLSVYWYQQSLDQGLQFLIQYYNGEERAKGNILERFSAQQFPDLHSELNLSSLELGDSALYFCASSSDRYSYEQYFGPGTRLTVT.

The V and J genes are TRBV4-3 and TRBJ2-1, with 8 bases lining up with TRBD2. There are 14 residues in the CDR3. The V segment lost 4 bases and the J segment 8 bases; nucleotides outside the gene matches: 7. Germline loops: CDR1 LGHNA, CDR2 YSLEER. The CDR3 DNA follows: TGCGCCAGCAGCCTCCAGCGGGAGAGCGATGAGCAGTTCTTC. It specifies CASSLQRESDEQFF.

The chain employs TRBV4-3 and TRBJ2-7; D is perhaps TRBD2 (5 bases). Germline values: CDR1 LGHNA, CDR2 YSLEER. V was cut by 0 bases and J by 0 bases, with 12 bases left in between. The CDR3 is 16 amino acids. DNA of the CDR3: TGCGCCAGCAGCCAAGATTGGGGTGGGAGCTCCTACGAGCAGTACTTC. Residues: CASSQDWGGSSYEQYF.

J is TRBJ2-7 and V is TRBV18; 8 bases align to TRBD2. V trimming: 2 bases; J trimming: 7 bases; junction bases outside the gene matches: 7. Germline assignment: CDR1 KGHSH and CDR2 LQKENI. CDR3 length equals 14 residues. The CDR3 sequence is CASSPGREDQEQYF. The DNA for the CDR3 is TGTGCCAGCTCACCAGGGCGGGAGGATCAGGAGCAGTACTTC. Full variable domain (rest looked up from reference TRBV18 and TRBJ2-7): NAGVMQNPRHLVRRRGQEARLRCSPMKGHSHVYWYRQLPEEGLKFMVYLQKENIIDESGMPKERFSAEFPKEGPSILRIQQVVRGDSAAYFCASSPGREDQEQYFGPGTRLTVT.

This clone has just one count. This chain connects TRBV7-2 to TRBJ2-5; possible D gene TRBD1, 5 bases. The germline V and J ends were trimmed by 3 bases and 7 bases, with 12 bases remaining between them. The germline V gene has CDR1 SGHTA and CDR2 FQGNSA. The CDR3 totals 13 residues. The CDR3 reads CASSFSRQRTQYF. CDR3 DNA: TGTGCCAGCAGCTTTTCCCGACAGAGGACCCAGTACTTC. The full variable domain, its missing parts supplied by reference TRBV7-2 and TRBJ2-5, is GAGVSQSPSNKVTEKGKDVELRCDPISGHTALYWYRQSLGQGLEFLIYFQGNSAPDKSGLPSDRFSAERTGGSVSTLTIQRTQQEDSAVYLCASSFSRQRTQYFGPGTRLLVL.

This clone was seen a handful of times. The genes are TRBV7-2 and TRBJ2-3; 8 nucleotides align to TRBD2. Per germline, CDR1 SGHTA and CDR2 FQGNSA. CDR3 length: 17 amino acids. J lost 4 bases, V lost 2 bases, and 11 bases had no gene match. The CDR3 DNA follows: TGTGCCAGCAGCTTAAGAGAGCGGGAGTGGGAAGCAGATACGCAGTATTTT. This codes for CASSLREREWEADTQYF.